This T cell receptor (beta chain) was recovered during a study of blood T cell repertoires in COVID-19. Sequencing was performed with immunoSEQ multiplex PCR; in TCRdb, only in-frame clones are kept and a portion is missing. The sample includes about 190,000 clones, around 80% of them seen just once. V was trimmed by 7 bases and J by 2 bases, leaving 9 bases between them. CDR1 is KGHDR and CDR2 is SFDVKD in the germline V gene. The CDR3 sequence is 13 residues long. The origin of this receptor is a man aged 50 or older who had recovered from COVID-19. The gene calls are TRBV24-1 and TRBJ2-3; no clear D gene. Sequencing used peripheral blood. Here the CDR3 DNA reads TGTGCCACCAGCCTGCGTTACACAGATACGCAGTATTTT. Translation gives CATSLRYTDTQYF.